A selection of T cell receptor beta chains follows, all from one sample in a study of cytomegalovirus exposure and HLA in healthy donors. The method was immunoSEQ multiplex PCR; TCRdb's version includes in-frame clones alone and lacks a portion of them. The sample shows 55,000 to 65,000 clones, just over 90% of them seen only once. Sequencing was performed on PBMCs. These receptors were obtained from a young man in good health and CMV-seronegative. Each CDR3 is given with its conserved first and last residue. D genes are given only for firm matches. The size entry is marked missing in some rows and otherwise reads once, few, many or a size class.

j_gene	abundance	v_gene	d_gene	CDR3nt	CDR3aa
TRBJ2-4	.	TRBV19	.	TGTGCCAGTAGTATTTTTCGACAGCTAGCCAAAAACATTCAGTACTTC	CASSIFRQLAKNIQYF
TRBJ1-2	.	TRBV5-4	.	TGTGCCAGCAGCTTGCCGGGGAACTATGGCTACACCTTC	CASSLPGNYGYTF
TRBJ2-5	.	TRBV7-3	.	TGTGCCAGCAGCCTAACGGGCGGGATCCAAGAGACCCAGTACTTC	CASSLTGGIQETQYF
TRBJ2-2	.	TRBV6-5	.	TGTGCCAGCAGTCGCCGGACTGGGAACACCGGGGAGCTGTTTTTT	CASSRRTGNTGELFF
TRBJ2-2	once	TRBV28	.	TGTGCCAGCAGTTTCGTGGGGGAGCTGTTTTTT	CASSFVGELFF
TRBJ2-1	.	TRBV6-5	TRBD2	TGTGCCAGCAGCCAGACTAGCGGCTCCTACAATGAGCAGTTCTTC	CASSQTSGSYNEQFF
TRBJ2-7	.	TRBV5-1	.	TGCGCCAGCAGCTCAAGGGGCGGCGAGCAGTACTTC	CASSSRGGEQYF
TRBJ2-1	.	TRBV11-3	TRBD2	TGTGCCAGCAGCTTAGATAGCGGGAGCTACAATGAGCAGTTCTTC	CASSLDSGSYNEQFF
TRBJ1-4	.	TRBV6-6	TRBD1	TGTGCCAGCAGAAACCCCGACAGGGGTGACGAAAAACTGTTTTTT	CASRNPDRGDEKLFF
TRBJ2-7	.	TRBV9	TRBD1	TGTGCCAGCAGCTCGGGACAGGGGTCCTACGAGCAGTACTTC	CASSSGQGSYEQYF
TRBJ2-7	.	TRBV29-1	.	TGCAGCGTAGAAAGGGGAGGCGAGCAGTACTTC	CSVERGGEQYF
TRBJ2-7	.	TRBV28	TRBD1	TGTGCCAGCATCCGGACAGGGAGCTCCTACGAGCAGTACTTC	CASIRTGSSYEQYF
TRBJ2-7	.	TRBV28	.	TGTGCCAGCAATGGTCCGGAACACAGCTCCTACGAGCAGTACTTC	CASNGPEHSSYEQYF
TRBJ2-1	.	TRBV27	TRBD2	TGTGCCAGCACGCCTGGGACTAGCGGGAGGAATGAGCAGTTCTTC	CASTPGTSGRNEQFF